This entry describes one T cell receptor beta chain. The antigen is undetermined. The germline gene is not matched at one end of the junction; a read error may be the cause. As the template, RNA transcripts were used to amplify TCR beta CDR3 regions. The workflow started with a first-round RT-PCR run with HTBI primers and then moved on to a second-round multiplex PCR. TCRdb itself ran the multiplex PCR reads through MiXCR, one entry per CDR3 protein. The sample holds 660,000 or so distinct CDR3 sequences; about two fifths are singletons and the top ten take over 2.5%. The sample originates from a study of Graves' ophthalmopathy and Graves' hyperthyroidism. Study-level points and caveats: Blood was where most expanded thyroid clonotypes above 0.001 frequency also turned up. Forecasting of ophthalmopathy progression by the model achieved roughly 69% sensitivity and roughly 75% specificity.

This CDR3 is 20 amino acids long. The germline V gene has CDR1 SGHVS and CDR2 FQNEAQ. Sequenced input: peripheral blood. The receptor was derived from an adult man with Graves' ophthalmopathy. The chain uses TRBV7-8 and TRBJ2-7; the match to TRBD2 covers 7 bases. The CDR3 bases are TGTGCCAGCAACTTAGCTGAGGGATTTGCGGGAGTAACGAGCTCCTACGAGCAGTACTTC. Translating gives CASNLAEGFAGVTSSYEQYF.